The next 15 T cell receptor beta chains were all read from a single sample in a study of Ad26.COV2.S vaccination and SARS-CoV-2 variants. Libraries were prepared by immunoSEQ multiplex PCR; TCRdb keeps only in-frame clonotypes and omits some of them. The sample holds about 680,000 clones, roughly 90% seen once. Treatment described: about 20 received Ad26.COV2.S at low or high dose, single or two shots; roughly five received placebo; per-sample allocation not given. Sampling occurred on day 63 after the first vaccine or placebo injection. The source material was peripheral blood, sampled in a trial of Ad26.COV2.S vaccine versus placebo. These receptors were obtained from a person aged 18-60 years who received the Ad26.COV2.S COVID-19 vaccine or a placebo.

V gene TRBV11-3 combines with J gene TRBJ2-3; D remains ambiguous. The germline V gene has CDR1 SGHNT and CDR2 YENEEA. CDR3 length: 14 residues. Trimming took off 4 bases at V and 4 bases at J, with 12 bases between the two ends. The CDR3 DNA is TGTGCCAGCAGCTCCCGCCTGGCTGCAGATACGCAGTATTTT. This sequence encodes CASSSRLAADTQYF.

This clone came up a few times. J is TRBJ2-3 and V is TRBV7-9; 7 bases fit TRBD2. With V trimmed by 2 bases and J by 6 bases, 8 bases remained unmatched. CDR1 is SEHNR, CDR2 FQNEAQ, per germline (reference sequence). The CDR3 consists of 15 residues. As DNA, the CDR3 is TGTGCCAGCAGCTTACAGCCGGGAGGCGTTGATACGCAGTATTTT. Protein product: CASSLQPGGVDTQYF. Full variable domain (outside the CDR3, taken from reference TRBV7-9 and TRBJ2-3): DTGVSQNPRHKITKRGQNVTFRCDPISEHNRLYWYRQTLGQGPEFLTYFQNEAQLEKSRLLSDRFSAERPKGSFSTLEIQRTEQGDSAMYLCASSLQPGGVDTQYFGPGTRLTVL.

This clone came up once. This chain joins TRBV2 and TRBJ1-2; D is undetermined. V dropped 0 bases and J dropped 1 base, with 18 bases sitting between them. Germline V lookup: CDR1 SNHLY, CDR2 FYNNEI. This CDR3 contains 18 residues. This CDR3 is CASSEAAAAQRLNYGYTF. CDR3 coding DNA: TGTGCCAGCAGTGAAGCGGCTGCGGCACAGAGGCTTAACTATGGCTACACCTTC.

The chain links TRBV3-1 (or the pseudogene TRBV3-2) to TRBJ2-5; the D gene is possibly TRBD1 (5 bases). The germline V and J ends were trimmed by 2 bases and 2 bases, with 15 bases remaining between them. Germline CDR1 and CDR2: LGHDT and YNNKEL (reference sequence). There are 16 residues in the CDR3. The CDR3 DNA reads TGTGCCAGCAGCCAATGGAAGGGGTTAATACAAGAGACCCAGTACTTC. Its translation: CASSQWKGLIQETQYF.

CDR3 nucleotide sequence: TGTGCCAGCAGCGACGGAGGTGTCTACAATGAGCAGTTCTTC. Protein product: CASSDGGVYNEQFF. This chain links TRBV27 with TRBJ2-1; perhaps TRBD2 as D (5 bases). Trimming cost V 6 bases and J 3 bases, with 12 bases left between them. This CDR3 is 14 amino acids long. Germline-derived CDR1 and CDR2 are MNHEY and SMNVEV (reference sequence).

The chain links TRBV6-5 to TRBJ2-7; tentatively, D is TRBD1 or TRBD2 (6 bases each). Trimming pared 7 bases from V and 5 bases from J, leaving 12 bases between. The germline CDR1 and CDR2 sequences are MNHEY and SVGAGI. CDR3 length equals 12 residues. This CDR3 reads CASKKGGHEQYF. CDR3 nucleotide sequence: TGTGCCAGCAAAAAGGGGGGCCACGAGCAGTACTTC.

Note on this clone: This sample includes further DNA sequences coding for the same CDR3. This chain uses TRBV18 with TRBJ1-1; tentative D call: TRBD1 (6 bases). V lost 1 base, J lost 2 bases, and 8 bases lay in between. Germline V gene sequence: CDR1 KGHSH, CDR2 LQKENI. This CDR3 contains 14 residues. The DNA for the CDR3 is TGTGCCAGCTCACCACAGGGGGGAAACACTGAAGCTTTCTTT. Protein product: CASSPQGGNTEAFF.

A remark on this clone: The sample holds other DNA sequences that translate to the same CDR3. The chain recombines TRBV30 with TRBJ1-5; D is undetermined. V was trimmed by 2 bases and J by 2 bases, leaving 7 bases between them. The length of the CDR3 is 13 residues. Germline loops: CDR1 GTSNPN, CDR2 SVGIG (reference sequence). The CDR3 protein is CAWSTRRNQPQHF. CDR3 in DNA: TGTGCCTGGAGTACCCGCCGCAATCAGCCCCAGCATTTT.

This chain uses TRBV25-1 with TRBJ2-7, with TRBD2 matching 10 bases. V lost 2 bases and J lost 3; bases outside the gene matches: 4. The CDR3 spans 15 residues. Germline loops: CDR1 MGHDK, CDR2 SYGVNS. The CDR3 region has the DNA TGTGCCAGCAGTGAACCGGCTAGCGGGAGCTACGAGCAGTACTTC. Its translation is CASSEPASGSYEQYF.

The gene calls are TRBV30 and TRBJ1-5, with a tentative D call TRBD1 (6 bases). This CDR3 has 13 residues. V lost 5 bases and J 2 bases, leaving 10 bases between the germline ends. Looked up from germline, CDR1 is GTSNPN and CDR2 is SVGIG (reference sequence). The CDR3 bases are TGTGCCTGGCGGGGGGCAGGCAATCAGCCCCAGCATTTT. Amino acid sequence: CAWRGAGNQPQHF.

The chain links TRBV10-3 to TRBJ2-5; D perhaps matches TRBD2 (5 bases). Germline V lookup: CDR1 ENHRY, CDR2 SYGVKD. The CDR3 is 13 residues long. Trimming pared 0 bases from V and 5 bases from J, leaving 7 bases between. The CDR3 bases are TGTGCCATCAGTGAGTCAAGGAGGGAGACCCAGTACTTC. It specifies CAISESRRETQYF.

The rearrangement links TRBV6-6 to TRBJ1-5, with 7 bases matching TRBD1. CDR3 size: 15 residues. V lost 2 bases to trimming and J lost 2 bases; unmatched junction nucleotides: 3. The germline CDR1 and CDR2 sequences are MNHNY and SVGAGI (reference sequence). CDR3 protein: CASSYDREGNQPQHF. The CDR3 DNA follows: TGTGCCAGCAGTTACGACAGGGAGGGCAATCAGCCCCAGCATTTT.

V gene TRBV7-9 combines with J gene TRBJ2-2; TRBD1 matches 8 bases. Germline V gives CDR1 SEHNR, CDR2 FQNEAQ (reference sequence). This CDR3 comprises 16 residues. J was trimmed by 4 bases and V by 7 bases; bases with no gene match: 11. The chain's CDR3 is CASTNGQGQSTGELFF. In nucleotides, the CDR3 is TGTGCCAGCACCAATGGACAGGGACAGAGCACCGGGGAGCTGTTTTTT.

The J gene is TRBJ2-5, the V gene TRBV5-1, with 10 bases identical to TRBD1. V shed 4 bases, J shed 4 bases, and the junction held 7 bases outside the gene matches. The CDR3 covers 15 residues. The germline V gene has CDR1 SGHRS and CDR2 YFSETQ. CDR3: CASSRGDRGGETQYF. The CDR3 DNA reads TGCGCCAGCAGCCGAGGGGACAGGGGAGGAGAGACCCAGTACTTC.

This clone has just one count. The rearrangement uses TRBV14 and TRBJ1-1, with TRBD1 identical over 7 bases. The CDR3 is 16 residues long. After removal of 0 bases from V and 0 bases from J, the junction contained 4 bases not matched to a gene. The germline gives CDR1 SGHDN, CDR2 FVKESK. The CDR3 sequence: CASSQDPGTVNTEAFF. The CDR3 coding sequence is TGTGCCAGCAGCCAAGATCCTGGGACAGTGAACACTGAAGCTTTCTTT. The whole variable domain, remainder taken from reference TRBV14 and TRBJ1-1, is EAGVTQFPSHSVIEKGQTVTLRCDPISGHDNLYWYRRVMGKEIKFLLHFVKESKQDESGMPNNRFLAERTGGTYSTLKVQPAELEDSGVYFCASSQDPGTVNTEAFFGQGTRLTVV.